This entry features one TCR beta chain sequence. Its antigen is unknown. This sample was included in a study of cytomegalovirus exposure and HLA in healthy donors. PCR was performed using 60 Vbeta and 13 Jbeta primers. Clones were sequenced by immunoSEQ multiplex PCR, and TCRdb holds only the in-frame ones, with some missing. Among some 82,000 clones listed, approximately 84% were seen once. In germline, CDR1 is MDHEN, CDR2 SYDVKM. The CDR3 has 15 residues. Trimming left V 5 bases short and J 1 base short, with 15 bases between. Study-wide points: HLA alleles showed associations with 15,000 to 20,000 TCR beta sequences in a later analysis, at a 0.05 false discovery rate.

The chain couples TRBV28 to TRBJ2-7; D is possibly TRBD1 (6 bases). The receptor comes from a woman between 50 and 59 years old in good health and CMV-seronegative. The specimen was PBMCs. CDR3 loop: CASSQDRLGSYEQYF. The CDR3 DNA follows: TGTGCCAGCAGTCAAGACAGGTTGGGTTCCTACGAGCAGTACTTC.